This passage covers 27 T cell receptor beta chains from one sample sequenced in a study of T cell responses to AZD1222 COVID-19 vaccine. Method: immunoSEQ multiplex PCR; TCRdb's copy keeps in-frame clones and lacks some. The sample has about 150,000 clones; approximately 85% are singletons. The sequences come from peripheral blood, collected on day 0 of AZD1222 vaccination. The receptors shown here come from an adult in good health.

V and J are TRBV11-3 and TRBJ2-2, with D unclear. V lost 5 bases and J 0 bases, leaving 13 bases between the germline ends. Germline V gene lookup returns CDR1 SGHNT and CDR2 YENEEA. The CDR3 totals 16 residues. This CDR3 reads CASSHRVAPNTGELFF. DNA of the CDR3: TGTGCCAGCAGCCATAGAGTAGCTCCGAACACCGGGGAGCTGTTTTTT.

This chain connects TRBV7-6 to TRBJ2-3, with 7 bases identical to TRBD2. The CDR3 is 15 residues long. CDR1 and CDR2 from the germline V gene are SGHVS and FNYEAQ. V lost 2 bases, J lost 4 bases, and 6 bases stayed unmatched. As DNA, the CDR3 is TGTGCCAGCAGCTTAAGCGGGAACCGCCCAGATACGCAGTATTTT. Translated: CASSLSGNRPDTQYF.

The chain couples TRBV5-4 to TRBJ1-2; TRBD1 might be the D (6 bases). Trimming left V 3 bases short and J 3 bases short, with 18 bases between. The CDR3 has 16 residues. The V gene's germline CDR1 is SGHNT and CDR2 YYREEE (reference sequence). CDR3 sequence reads: CASSSPGPQGDYGYTF. CDR3 coding DNA: TGTGCCAGCAGCTCCCCCGGGCCACAGGGCGACTATGGCTACACCTTC.

V usage is TRBV6-1 and J usage is TRBJ1-2; D might be TRBD1 (5 bases). Per the germline V gene, CDR1 is MNHNS and CDR2 is SASEGT. CDR3 length: 15 residues. V gave up 2 bases and J gave up 5 bases, with 15 bases separating them. For the CDR3, the DNA is TGTGCCAGCAGTGAATTGGGAGGGGCGGGGTATGGCTACACCTTC. As protein: CASSELGGAGYGYTF.

The gene calls are TRBV5-1 and TRBJ1-4, with unresolved D. The germline gives CDR1 SGHRS, CDR2 YFSETQ. Trimming left V 4 bases short and J 6 bases short, with 4 bases between. The CDR3 has 11 amino acids. The CDR3 loop reads CASSGDEKLFF. DNA of the CDR3: TGCGCCAGCAGCGGGGATGAAAAACTGTTTTTT.

This clone was picked up a small number of times. This CDR3 is also generated by other DNA sequences in the sample. V gene TRBV11-2 combines with J gene TRBJ1-2; TRBD1 might be the D (6 bases). Germline V gene data show CDR1 as SGHAT and CDR2 as FQNNGV. The CDR3 is 11 amino acids. Trimming removed 3 bases at V and 8 bases at J, with 7 bases between. The CDR3 region has the DNA TGTGCCAGCAGCTTCAGGGGAGGCTACACCTTC. Amino acid sequence: CASSFRGGYTF. Full variable domain (missing parts from reference TRBV11-2 and TRBJ1-2): EAGVAQSPRYKIIEKRQSVAFWCNPISGHATLYWYQQILGQGPKLLIQFQNNGVVDDSQLPKDRFSAERLKGVDSTLKIQPAKLEDSAVYLCASSFRGGYTFGSGTRLTVV.

The chain couples TRBV5-6 to TRBJ2-3; 7 nucleotides match TRBD2. The V and J ends lost 4 bases and 3 bases, in that order; junction bases with no gene match: 8. CDR3 size: 15 residues. Germline CDR1 SGHDT, CDR2 YYEEEE. CDR3 residues: CASSPGLAVTDTQYF. CDR3 DNA: TGTGCCAGCAGCCCTGGGCTAGCGGTGACAGATACGCAGTATTTT.

The CDR3 here is CASSDPGTLNTEAFF. As DNA, the CDR3 is TGCGCCAGCAGTGATCCTGGGACGCTCAACACTGAAGCTTTCTTT. The rearrangement uses TRBV10-2 and TRBJ1-1; a weak D match, TRBD1 (5 bases). The CDR3 totals 15 residues. Deletions cut 3 bases from V and 2 bases from J, with 13 bases between. Germline lookup yields CDR1 WSHSY and CDR2 SAAADI.

The V call is TRBV2, the J call TRBJ1-2; weak D call: TRBD1 (5 bases). Per the germline V gene, CDR1 is SNHLY and CDR2 is FYNNEI. The CDR3 runs 13 residues. Trimming cost V 11 bases and J 8 bases, with 21 bases left between them. CDR3 bases: TGTGCCTTACAGATATGGGGCCCTATAGGCTACACCTTC. Protein: CALQIWGPIGYTF. The full variable domain, in which reference TRBV2 and TRBJ1-2 provide the parts outside the CDR3, is EPEVTQTPSHQVTQMGQEVILRCVPISNHLYFYWYRQILGQKVEFLVSFYNNEISEKSEIFDDQFSVERPDGSNFTLKIRSTKLEDSAMYFCALQIWGPIGYTFGSGTRLTVV.

This clone was picked up one time. The chain joins TRBV5-1 to TRBJ2-3; D gene uncertain. Germline V gene sequence: CDR1 SGHRS, CDR2 YFSETQ. This CDR3 region has 15 residues. The ends were cut back, 4 bases at V and 0 bases at J, with 12 bases in the middle. CDR3 loop: CASSPDERSTDTQYF. The DNA for the CDR3 is TGCGCCAGCAGCCCGGACGAAAGGAGCACAGATACGCAGTATTTT. Full variable domain (remainder filled in from reference TRBV5-1 and TRBJ2-3): KAGVTQTPRYLIKTRGQQVTLSCSPISGHRSVSWYQQTPGQGLQFLFEYFSETQRNKGNFPGRFSGRQFSNSRSEMNVSTLELGDSALYLCASSPDERSTDTQYFGPGTRLTVL.

The J gene is TRBJ1-2, the V gene TRBV6-6, with D hard to call. The CDR3 has 12 residues. Trimming removed 5 bases at V and 2 bases at J, with 6 bases between. Germline assignment: CDR1 MNHNY and CDR2 SVGAGI (reference sequence). The CDR3 loop reads CASSTANYGYTF. As DNA, the CDR3 is TGTGCCAGCAGTACAGCCAACTATGGCTACACCTTC.

This chain connects TRBV28 to TRBJ2-7; 13 bases align to TRBD2. The V gene's germline CDR1 is MDHEN and CDR2 SYDVKM. The CDR3 contains 17 residues. Trimming cost V 5 bases and J 1 base; bases outside gene matches: 8. CDR3 DNA: TGTGCCAGCAGTCTCGGGACTAGCGGGGCCTATTCCTACGAGCAGTACTTC. It encodes CASSLGTSGAYSYEQYF.

This clone occurred once. The chain has TRBV6-1 and TRBJ1-6; D is ambiguous. Germline V gene lookup returns CDR1 MNHNS and CDR2 SASEGT. Trimming cost V 4 bases and J 4 bases, with 20 bases left between them. The CDR3 totals 18 residues. This CDR3 reads CASSVGSIRDGYNSPLHF. The CDR3 DNA reads TGTGCCAGCAGTGTAGGTAGTATAAGGGATGGATATAATTCACCCCTCCACTTT.

This clone came up once. The chain employs TRBV28 and TRBJ2-7; D may be TRBD1 or TRBD2 (5 bases each). Deletions cut 6 bases from V and 0 bases from J, with 15 bases between. The germline CDR1 and CDR2 sequences are MDHEN and SYDVKM. The CDR3 sequence is 15 residues long. In nucleotides, the CDR3 is TGTGCCAGCAGACCCGACTGGGGGAGCTCCTACGAGCAGTACTTC. This codes for CASRPDWGSSYEQYF.

The chain recombines TRBV28 with TRBJ1-2; D is uncertain. The CDR3 contains 12 residues. Germline CDR1 reads MDHEN; CDR2 reads SYDVKM. Trimming cost V 2 bases and J 4 bases, with 5 bases left between them. CDR3 protein: CASSLEVYGYTF. The CDR3 DNA reads TGTGCCAGCAGTTTAGAAGTCTATGGCTACACCTTC.

V is TRBV12-3 or TRBV12-4 and J is TRBJ1-2; D uncertain. V shed 3 bases and J shed 4 bases, with 9 bases lying between them. The CDR3 length is 13 residues. CDR3 residues: CASSLDGRYGYTF. The CDR3 DNA reads TGTGCCAGCAGTTTGGATGGCCGCTATGGCTACACCTTC.

V is TRBV6-1 and J is TRBJ1-5; 9 nucleotides line up with TRBD1. The CDR3 runs 17 residues. J lost 0 bases, V lost 4 bases, and 7 bases had no gene match. The germline CDR1 and CDR2 sequences are MNHNS and SASEGT. The CDR3 DNA reads TGTGCCAGCAGTGGGGGGGGACAGGGACCTAGCAATCAGCCCCAGCATTTT. Translation: CASSGGGQGPSNQPQHF.

This clone was recorded a few times. The J gene is TRBJ1-1, the V gene TRBV4-2, with 7 bases fitting TRBD1. Trimming took 4 bases from V and 0 from J; bases not matched to a gene: 2. Germline V gene lookup returns CDR1 LGHNA and CDR2 YNFKEQ. The CDR3 length is 14 residues. The CDR3 is CASSPGGLNTEAFF. CDR3 DNA sequence: TGTGCCAGCAGCCCAGGGGGGCTGAACACTGAAGCTTTCTTT.

The chain carries TRBV7-2 and TRBJ2-1; 9 bases match TRBD2. The ends lost 0 bases at V and 6 bases at J; junction bases unmatched: 6. CDR1 is SGHTA, CDR2 FQGNSA, per germline. The CDR3 contains 16 residues. The CDR3 nucleotides read TGTGCCAGCAGCTTAGCCTACGGGACTAGCTTCAATGAGCAGTTCTTC. Amino acids: CASSLAYGTSFNEQFF.

The chain employs TRBV7-6 and TRBJ2-7; TRBD2 matches at 7 bases. V lost 6 bases, J lost 5 bases, and 13 bases stayed unmatched. The CDR3 has 15 amino acids. Per germline, CDR1 SGHVS and CDR2 FNYEAQ. CDR3 sequence reads: CASSPLAGTTHEQYF. DNA for the CDR3: TGTGCCAGCAGTCCTCTGGCCGGGACTACTCACGAGCAGTACTTC.

This clone was seen a handful of times. The gene calls are TRBV29-1 and TRBJ2-5; 10 bases align to TRBD2. The CDR3 contains 15 residues. Germline V CDR1 and CDR2: SQVTM, ANQGSEA. V shed 0 bases, J shed 4 bases, and the junction held 5 bases outside the gene matches. The CDR3 reads CSVEDGIAGGETQYF. CDR3 DNA sequence: TGCAGCGTTGAAGATGGGATAGCGGGGGGAGAGACCCAGTACTTC.

This sequence joins TRBV10-3 and TRBJ2-7; D possibly corresponds to TRBD2 (5 bases). The CDR3 consists of 12 residues. The germline V and J ends were trimmed by 3 bases and 5 bases, with 8 bases remaining between them. Germline CDR1 ENHRY, CDR2 SYGVKD. The CDR3 nucleotides read TGTGCCATCAGTGATTACGGGAACGAGCAGTACTTC. Translation gives CAISDYGNEQYF.

The DNA of the CDR3 is TGCAGCGTTGAAGATCGCCTAGGGGCCTACGAGCAGTACTTC. It translates to CSVEDRLGAYEQYF. The rearrangement links TRBV29-1 to TRBJ2-7; perhaps TRBD1 as D (5 bases). In germline, CDR1 is SQVTM, CDR2 ANQGSEA. V was clipped by 0 bases and J by 2 bases, with 11 bases between them. The CDR3 is made up of 14 amino acids.

In regard to this clone: At one end, the junction sequence differs from germline, possibly due to a read error. This chain connects TRBV10-2 to TRBJ2-1; TRBD2 matches at 9 bases. The germline CDR1 and CDR2 sequences are WSHSY and SAAADI. This CDR3 has 14 residues. The CDR3 DNA reads TGCGCCAGCAGTGAGCCCGGGAGACTAGCGGTGAAAGTCTTC. Amino acid sequence: CASSEPGRLAVKVF.

This chain joins TRBV10-3 and TRBJ2-3; TRBD1 might be the D (5 bases). CDR1 and CDR2 (germline): ENHRY, SYGVKD. Deletions cut 4 bases from V and 4 bases from J, with 9 bases between. The CDR3 has 13 amino acids. CDR3 sequence (DNA): TGTGCCATCAGTGGCGCCAGGGCAGATACGCAGTATTTT. Encoded protein: CAISGARADTQYF.

J is TRBJ1-4 and V is TRBV7-2, with 11 bases aligning to TRBD1. CDR1 is SGHTA, CDR2 FQGNSA, per germline. J lost 2 bases, V lost 4 bases, and 3 bases had no gene match. The CDR3 length is 16 residues. This chain's CDR3 is CASSSGQGVTNEKLFF. CDR3 bases: TGTGCCAGCAGCTCGGGACAGGGGGTCACTAATGAAAAACTGTTTTTT.

V and J are TRBV29-1 and TRBJ2-3; 8 bases are shared with TRBD2. After removal of 7 bases from V and 2 bases from J, the junction contained 11 bases not matched to a gene. Germline CDR1 is SQVTM and CDR2 is ANQGSEA. CDR3 length equals 15 residues. CDR3 coding DNA: TGCAGCGCTGGGCGGGGGGCCGTTTTCACAGATACGCAGTATTTT. Translation: CSAGRGAVFTDTQYF.